This T cell receptor beta chain was observed in a study of blood T cell repertoires in COVID-19. This table comes from immunoSEQ multiplex PCR, and its TCRdb copy is limited to in-frame clones, with some not included. The data show 200,000 to 300,000 clones, with approximately 83% seen just once and 3.3% held by the top ten. The CDR3 consists of 15 residues. Germline lookup yields CDR1 SGDLS and CDR2 YYNGEE. V dropped 0 bases and J dropped 3 bases, with 12 bases sitting between them. This rearrangement joins TRBV9 to TRBJ1-1, with D tentatively TRBD1 (6 bases). The sequence came from a woman in her thirties or forties with acute COVID-19. Sequencing was performed on PBMCs or T cells enriched from blood (not recorded which). The CDR3 here is CASSVVRGSDTEAFF. The CDR3 nucleotides read TGTGCCAGCAGCGTAGTTAGGGGGTCGGACACTGAAGCTTTCTTT.